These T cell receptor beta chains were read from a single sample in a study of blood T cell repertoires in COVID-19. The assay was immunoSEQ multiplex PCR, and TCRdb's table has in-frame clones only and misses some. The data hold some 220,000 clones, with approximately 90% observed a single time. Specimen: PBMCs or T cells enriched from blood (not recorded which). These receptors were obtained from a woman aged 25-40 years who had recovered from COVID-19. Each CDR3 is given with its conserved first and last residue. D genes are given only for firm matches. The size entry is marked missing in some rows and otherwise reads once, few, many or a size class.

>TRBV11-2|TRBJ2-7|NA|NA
TGTGCCAGCAGCTTAGACCTTCTTCCGGGTTGGTCCGAGCAGTACTTC
CASSLDLLPGWSEQYF
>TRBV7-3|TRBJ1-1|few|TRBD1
TGTGCCAGCAGCCCAGGGACAGTTCCTACGAAGAACACTGAAGCTTTCTTT
CASSPGTVPTKNTEAFF
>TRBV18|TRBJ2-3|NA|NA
TGTGCCAGCTCACCACTGCAGGATACAGATACGCAGTATTTT
CASSPLQDTDTQYF
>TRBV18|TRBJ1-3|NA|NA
TGTGCCAGCTCACCAGAGGGGGTCGGAAACACCATATATTTT
CASSPEGVGNTIYF
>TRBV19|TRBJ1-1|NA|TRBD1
TGTGCCAGTAGTGCAGGACAGGGGGCTTCGTTT
CASSAGQGASF
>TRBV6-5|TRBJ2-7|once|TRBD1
TGTGCCAGCAGTTACGACAGGGGCTTGGACGAGCAGTACTTC
CASSYDRGLDEQYF
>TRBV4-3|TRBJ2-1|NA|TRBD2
TGCGCCAGCAGCCAAGTGGGAGGGGTCAATGAGCAGTTCTTC
CASSQVGGVNEQFF
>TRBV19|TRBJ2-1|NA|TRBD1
TGTGCCAGTACCATCGACAGGGCGACCTACAATGAGCAGTTCTTC
CASTIDRATYNEQFF
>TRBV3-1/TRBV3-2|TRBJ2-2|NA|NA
TGTGCCAGCAGCCCCGTGCAAGCCTTTGGCGGGGAGCTGTTTTTT
CASSPVQAFGGELFF
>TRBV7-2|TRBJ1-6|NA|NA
TGTGCCAGCAGCTTAGGATTAGGACAACCCGGTTCCCTCCACTTT
CASSLGLGQPGSLHF
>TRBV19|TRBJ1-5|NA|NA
TGTGCCAGTAGTTCAACAGCTCTTAGCAATCAGCCCCAGCATTTT
CASSSTALSNQPQHF
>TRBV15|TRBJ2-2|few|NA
TGTGCCACCAGCATTACCAGGGCGGCCGGGGAGCTGTTTTTT
CATSITRAAGELFF
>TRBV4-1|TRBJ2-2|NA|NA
TGCGCCAGCAGCCAGCACAGGGCCACCGGGGAGCTGTTTTTT
CASSQHRATGELFF
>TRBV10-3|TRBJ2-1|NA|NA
TGTGCCATGTCCTACGCGAAGGGGGGGCCAGGGAATGAGCAGTTCTTC
CAMSYAKGGPGNEQFF
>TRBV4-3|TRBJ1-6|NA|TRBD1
TGCGCCAGCAGCCAAGAATCTGCGACAGGGAATTCACCCCTCCACTTT
CASSQESATGNSPLHF
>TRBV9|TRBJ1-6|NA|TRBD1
TGTGCCAGCAGCGTAGCTGGGGACAGGTTTTCACCCCTCCACTTT
CASSVAGDRFSPLHF
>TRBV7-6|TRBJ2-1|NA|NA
TGTGCCAGCAGCTTAGCGAGTTGGGTCGGGTTCAATGAGCAGTTCTTC
CASSLASWVGFNEQFF
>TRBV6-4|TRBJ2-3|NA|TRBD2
TGTGCCAGCAGTGATAGCGGGGGGGCCGTAGGCTCAGATACGCAGTATTTT
CASSDSGGAVGSDTQYF
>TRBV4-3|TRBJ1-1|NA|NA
TGCGCCAGCAGCCAAGATGGTAGCGGGGACAACACTGAAGCTTTCTTT
CASSQDGSGDNTEAFF
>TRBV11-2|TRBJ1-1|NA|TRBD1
TGTGCCAGCAGCTATACAGGGGCCTTCATGAACACTGAAGCTTTCTTT
CASSYTGAFMNTEAFF
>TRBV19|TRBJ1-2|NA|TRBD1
TGTGCCAGTAGTATTGGGACAGGGGAAGGCTACACCTTC
CASSIGTGEGYTF
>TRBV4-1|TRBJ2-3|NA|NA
TGCGCCAGCAGCCCCCAGGATGCATCTACAGATACGCAGTATTTT
CASSPQDASTDTQYF
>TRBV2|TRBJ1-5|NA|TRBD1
TGTGCCAGCAGTGATGGACAGGGTGGTAATCAGCCCCAGCATTTT
CASSDGQGGNQPQHF
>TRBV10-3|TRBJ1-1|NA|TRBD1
TGTGCCATCAGTGAAGGTCTTGGGACAGGGTCGAAGAACACTGAAGCTTTCTTT
CAISEGLGTGSKNTEAFF
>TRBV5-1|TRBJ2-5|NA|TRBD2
TGCGCCAGCAGCTTAACCCCCGGGACTAGCGGGGGGGCGAGGGAGACCCAGTACTTC
CASSLTPGTSGGARETQYF
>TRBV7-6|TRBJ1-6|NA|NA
TGTGCCAGCAGCTTATCGCCAGGGAAAACTAATAATTCACCCCTCCACTTT
CASSLSPGKTNNSPLHF
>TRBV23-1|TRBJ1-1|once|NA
TGCGCCAGCTGGACCAGGGCTCTAAACACTGAAGCTTTCTTT
CASWTRALNTEAFF
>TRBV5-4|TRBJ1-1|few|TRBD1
TGTGCCAGCAGCTTAGACAGGGGCACTGAAGCTTTCTTT
CASSLDRGTEAFF
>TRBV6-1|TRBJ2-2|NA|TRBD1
TGTGCCAGCAGTGGGGTAGACAGGGTCAGAACCGGGGAGCTGTTTTTT
CASSGVDRVRTGELFF
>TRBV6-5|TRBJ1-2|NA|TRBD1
TGTGCCAGCAGTTACGCGGACAGGGACTATGGCTACACCTTC
CASSYADRDYGYTF
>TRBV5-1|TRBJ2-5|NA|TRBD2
TGCGCCAGCAGTTCCGGGACTAGGGTGCAAGAGACCCAGTACTTC
CASSSGTRVQETQYF
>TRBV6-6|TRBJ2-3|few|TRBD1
TGTGCCAGCAGTCAACCCGGACAGGGCTTAGGTAGGACAGATACGCAGTATTTT
CASSQPGQGLGRTDTQYF
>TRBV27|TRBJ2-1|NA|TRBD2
TGTGCCAGCATAGCGGGGGGGAACAATGAGCAGTTCTTC
CASIAGGNNEQFF
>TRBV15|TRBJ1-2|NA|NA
TGTGCCACCAGCAGAGGAGTCCGGGGGAACTATGGCTACACCTTC
CATSRGVRGNYGYTF
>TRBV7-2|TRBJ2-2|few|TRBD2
TGTGCCAGCAGCCCCCATGCGGGGGGGGCCGGTGGCGGGGAGCTGTTTTTT
CASSPHAGGAGGGELFF
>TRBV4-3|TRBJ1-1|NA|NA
TGCGCCAGCAGCCAAGAAGGGGGGAACACTGAAGCTTTCTTT
CASSQEGGNTEAFF
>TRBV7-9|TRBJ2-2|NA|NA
TGTGCCAGCAGCGGCTTCGGGGATTTCGGGGAGCTGTTTTTT
CASSGFGDFGELFF
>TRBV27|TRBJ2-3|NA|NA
TGTGCCAGCAGTTTACCGGGTCCTACGCAGTATTTT
CASSLPGPTQYF
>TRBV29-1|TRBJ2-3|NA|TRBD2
TGCAGCTGGGAGGTAGCGGGGGGCACAGATACGCAGTATTTT
CSWEVAGGTDTQYF
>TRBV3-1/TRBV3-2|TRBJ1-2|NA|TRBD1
TGTGCCAGCAGCGGGGACAGCTGGTATGGCTACACCTTC
CASSGDSWYGYTF
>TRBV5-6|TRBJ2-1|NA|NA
TGTGCCAGCAGCTTGTACGGGAATGAGCAGTTCTTC
CASSLYGNEQFF
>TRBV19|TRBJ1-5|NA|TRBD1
TGTGCCAGTACCCCGGACAGGAGCAATCAGCCCCAGCATTTT
CASTPDRSNQPQHF
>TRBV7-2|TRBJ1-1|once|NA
TGTGCCAGCGAGTTCGGGGTTATGAACACTGAAGCTTTCTTT
CASEFGVMNTEAFF
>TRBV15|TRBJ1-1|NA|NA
TGTGCCACCAGCAGGACCGGTGGAGGGAGGGAAGCTTTCTTT
CATSRTGGGREAFF
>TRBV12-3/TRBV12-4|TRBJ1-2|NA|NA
TGTGCCAGCAGTTTCGAGGATTCCTATGGCTACACCTTC
CASSFEDSYGYTF